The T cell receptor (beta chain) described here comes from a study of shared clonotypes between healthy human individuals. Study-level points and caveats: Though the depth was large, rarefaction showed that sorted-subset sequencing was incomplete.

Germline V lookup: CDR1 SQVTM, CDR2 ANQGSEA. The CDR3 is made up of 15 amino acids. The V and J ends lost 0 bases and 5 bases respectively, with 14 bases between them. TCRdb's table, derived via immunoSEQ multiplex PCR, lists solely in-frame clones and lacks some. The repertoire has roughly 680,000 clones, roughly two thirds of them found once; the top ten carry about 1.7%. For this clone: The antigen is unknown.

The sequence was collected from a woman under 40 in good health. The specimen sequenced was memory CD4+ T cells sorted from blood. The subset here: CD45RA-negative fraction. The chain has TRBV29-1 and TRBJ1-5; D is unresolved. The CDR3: CSVEDRPAGDQPQHF. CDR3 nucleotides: TGCAGCGTTGAAGACCGGCCTGCCGGGGATCAGCCCCAGCATTTT.